This is a list of T cell receptor beta chains from one sample in a study of T cell responses to AZD1222 COVID-19 vaccine. Data came from immunoSEQ multiplex PCR; TCRdb stores just in-frame clones and leaves some out. The sample has 110,000 or so clones; approximately 89% are singletons. The sequencing used peripheral blood, collected 28 days after the second AZD1222 dose. Every receptor here comes from an adult who received the AZD1222 COVID-19 vaccine. Both conserved end residues are part of each CDR3. The order of the fields is V gene, CDR3 protein.

TRBV10-1 | CASSGTTTDTQYF
TRBV19 | CASSIGLMNTEAFF
TRBV19 | CASSQGVYSNQPQHF
TRBV6-5 | CASSYSRRGDTEAFF
TRBV28 | CASSSLSPLHF
TRBV19 | CASRPQRNSNQPQHF
TRBV9 | CASSVAESYEQYF
TRBV7-3 | CASSLGRQETQYF
TRBV19 | CASGDRAVEQYF
TRBV6-5 | CASSYAPNSQETQYF
TRBV28 | CASSGDSSYEQYF
TRBV6-5 | CASSLGAGSSGELFF
TRBV6-5 | CASSYGAYGYTF
TRBV7-2 | CASSLMTGRDEKLFF
TRBV7-2 | CASSLAISTDTQYF
TRBV28 | CASSDSLGGLNYGYTF
TRBV10-2 | CASSEGGNQPQHF
TRBV27 | CASILRKGVGYGYTF
TRBV5-5 | CASSLAGGSNQPQHF
TRBV5-5 | CASSPDRVQPQHF
TRBV18 | CASSQQGSLSGNTIYF
TRBV7-6 | CASSNWTSAEQYF